The source of this T cell receptor (beta chain) is a study of blood T cell repertoires in COVID-19. Study details: Acute and convalescent COVID-19 samples came from the United States, Italy and Spain. Sources were T cells, B-cell-depleted T cells, or PBMCs; the material itself was cDNA or gDNA.

CDR3 size: 14 residues. Trimming removed 6 bases from V and 6 bases from J; junction bases left unmatched: 11. Germline V lookup: CDR1 MRHNA, CDR2 SNTAGT. Clones were read by immunoSEQ multiplex PCR, and TCRdb kept only the in-frame ones, dropping some. This table holds 95,000 to 120,000 clones, less than 75% found once. This chain uses TRBV6-4 with TRBJ2-7; 7 bases fit TRBD1. The sample comprised peripheral blood. This clonotype was obtained from a woman aged 40 to 50 with acute or convalescent COVID-19. This CDR3 is CASRKNRGGCEQYF. CDR3 coding DNA: TGTGCCAGCAGAAAGAACAGGGGTGGGTGCGAGCAGTACTTC.